These 10 T cell receptor beta chains originate from one sample sequenced in a study of OX40 agonist ivuxolimab in advanced cancers. Sequencing used immunoSEQ multiplex PCR; TCRdb keeps in-frame clones, though not all of them. The sample lists fewer than 95,000 clones; roughly 80% were seen once. This sample comprised CD4+ or CD8+ T cells sorted from blood, obtained in a trial of the OX40 agonist ivuxolimab. Receptor source: an adult with an advanced solid tumor such as melanoma, head and neck, liver or kidney cancer.

This clone has just a few counts. The genes are TRBV5-1 and TRBJ2-7; D is unclear. The ends were cut back, 1 base at V and 3 bases at J, with 8 bases in the middle. Per the germline V gene, CDR1 is SGHRS and CDR2 is YFSETQ. CDR3 length equals 13 residues. The CDR3 reads CASSLSTGYEQYF. DNA for the CDR3: TGCGCCAGCAGCTTGTCTACCGGCTACGAGCAGTACTTC.

This chain joins TRBV29-1 and TRBJ2-7, with TRBD2 matching over 13 bases. Looked up from germline, CDR1 is SQVTM and CDR2 is ANQGSEA. V shed 5 bases and J 9 bases; nucleotides not matched to a gene: 7. The CDR3 length is 13 residues. The CDR3 region is CSVRLAGGLWQYF. The CDR3 DNA follows: TGCAGCGTTCGACTAGCGGGAGGTTTATGGCAGTACTTC.

CDR3 DNA sequence: TGCGCCAGCAGCCAAGTTGGAGCGGGGGGCCGTGGGAATGAGCAGTTCTTC. This sequence encodes CASSQVGAGGRGNEQFF. The chain employs TRBV4-1 and TRBJ2-1, with 9 bases fitting TRBD2. Germline CDR1 MGHRA, CDR2 YSYEKL. The ends lost 1 base at V and 7 bases at J; junction bases unmatched: 11. The CDR3 sequence is 17 residues long.

The J gene is TRBJ1-1, the V gene TRBV10-1, with D perhaps matching TRBD1 (5 bases). The V gene lost 5 bases and the J gene lost 0 bases, with 10 bases spanning the gap. The CDR3 consists of 14 residues. CDR1 and CDR2 (germline): WNHNN, SYGVQD (reference sequence). CDR3 sequence reads: CASSPRGMNTEAFF. The CDR3 DNA reads as TGCGCCAGCAGTCCACGGGGGATGAACACTGAAGCTTTCTTT.

The chain carries TRBV7-6 and TRBJ2-3; a weak D match, TRBD1 (5 bases). With 6 bases removed from V and 6 bases from J, the gap between germline ends came to 13 bases. Germline V gene sequence: CDR1 SGHVS, CDR2 FNYEAQ. The CDR3 is 13 residues long. The CDR3 sequence is CASSFRVGDTQYF. CDR3 sequence (DNA): TGTGCCAGCAGTTTCAGGGTCGGGGATACGCAGTATTTT. The complete variable domain, with remaining parts taken from reference TRBV7-6 and TRBJ2-3, reads GAGVSQSPRYKVTKRGQDVALRCDPISGHVSLYWYRQALGQGPEFLTYFNYEAQQDKSGLPNDRFSAERPEGSISTLTIQRTEQRDSAMYRCASSFRVGDTQYFGPGTRLTVL.

The V call is TRBV7-2, the J call TRBJ1-2; D gene uncertain. Trimming cost V 4 bases and J 5 bases, with 23 bases left between them. CDR3 size: 17 residues. Germline-derived CDR1 and CDR2 are SGHTA and FQGNSA. CDR3 in amino acids: CASSSDRARAIRYGYTF. CDR3 bases: TGTGCCAGCAGCTCCGATCGGGCCAGAGCTATTAGGTATGGCTACACCTTC. The variable domain in full, with the rest retrieved from reference TRBV7-2 and TRBJ1-2, is GAGVSQSPSNKVTEKGKDVELRCDPISGHTALYWYRQSLGQGLEFLIYFQGNSAPDKSGLPSDRFSAERTGGSVSTLTIQRTQQEDSAVYLCASSSDRARAIRYGYTFGSGTRLTVV.

This rearrangement joins TRBV19 to TRBJ2-2; 8 bases agree with TRBD1. With V trimmed by 6 bases and J by 4 bases, 4 bases remained unmatched. Germline assignment: CDR1 LNHDA and CDR2 SQIVND (reference sequence). This CDR3 is 14 amino acids long. CDR3: CASSRQGFTGELFF. The CDR3 DNA reads TGTGCCAGTAGCCGACAGGGGTTCACCGGGGAGCTGTTTTTT.

This sequence joins TRBV15 and TRBJ2-6; either TRBD1 or TRBD2 may fit D (6 bases each). This CDR3 is 18 amino acids long. Trimming pared 0 bases from V and 4 bases from J, leaving 16 bases between. Per germline, CDR1 LNHNV and CDR2 YYDKDF (reference sequence). As DNA, the CDR3 is TGTGCCACCAGCAGAGATGCGTCGGGGGCGCGCGGGGCCAACGTCCTGACTTTC. Translation: CATSRDASGARGANVLTF. The variable domain in full, with the rest retrieved from reference TRBV15 and TRBJ2-6, is DAMVIQNPRYQVTQFGKPVTLSCSQTLNHNVMYWYQQKSSQAPKLLFHYYDKDFNNEADTPDNFQSRRPNTSFCFLDIRSPGLGDTAMYLCATSRDASGARGANVLTFGAGSRLTVL.

The V call is TRBV7-9, the J call TRBJ2-7, with D possibly being TRBD2 (5 bases). This CDR3 spans 14 amino acids. CDR1 and CDR2 from the germline V gene are SEHNR and FQNEAQ (reference sequence). Trimming removed 5 bases from V and 6 bases from J, with 17 bases in between. The CDR3 nucleotides read TGTGCCAGCAGCCACTCAGGCGGAGGCCGCGAGCAGTACGTC. This encodes CASSHSGGGREQYV.

The gene calls are TRBV18 and TRBJ1-2; tentative D call: TRBD1 (6 bases). CDR3 size: 13 residues. Germline values: CDR1 KGHSH, CDR2 LQKENI. V was shortened by 2 bases and J by 6 bases, with 10 bases between the two germline ends. The CDR3 here is CASSPDGQNGYTF. DNA of the CDR3: TGTGCCAGCTCACCAGACGGACAGAATGGCTACACCTTC.